Shown below are 2 T cell receptor beta chains from a single sample sequenced in a study of identical twins. One entry per CDR3 protein results from TCRdb running MiXCR on the 5' RACE reads. The sample carries 200,000 to 250,000 distinct CDR3 sequences, approximately 11% recorded once. The same data also contributed to another study, on yellow fever vaccine responses in identical twins.

The specimen sequenced was memory (CD45RO+) T cells sorted from blood. These TCRs come from a woman younger than 30 in good health.

The chain has TRBV5-1 and TRBJ1-2; maybe TRBD1 (6 bases). The CDR3 is made up of 14 amino acids. In germline, CDR1 is SGHRS, CDR2 YFSETQ. V lost 1 base and J lost 4, with 11 bases in between. The CDR3 nucleotides read TGCGCCAGCAGCTTGTCGGGGGGGCTCTATGGCTACACCTTC. It is translated as CASSLSGGLYGYTF. The variable domain in full, completed from reference TRBV5-1 and TRBJ1-2, reads KAGVTQTPRYLIKTRGQQVTLSCSPISGHRSVSWYQQTPGQGLQFLFEYFSETQRNKGNFPGRFSGRQFSNSRSEMNVSTLELGDSALYLCASSLSGGLYGYTFGSGTRLTVV.

This rearrangement joins TRBV6-2 or TRBV6-3 to TRBJ2-1, with TRBD2 as a possible D gene (5 bases). CDR1 and CDR2 (germline): MNHEY, SVGEGT. This CDR3 has 14 residues. V gave up 7 bases and J gave up 0 bases, with 10 bases separating them. CDR3 bases: TGTGCCAGCACGACGGGGTCCTCCTACAATGAGCAGTTCTTC. It specifies CASTTGSSYNEQFF.